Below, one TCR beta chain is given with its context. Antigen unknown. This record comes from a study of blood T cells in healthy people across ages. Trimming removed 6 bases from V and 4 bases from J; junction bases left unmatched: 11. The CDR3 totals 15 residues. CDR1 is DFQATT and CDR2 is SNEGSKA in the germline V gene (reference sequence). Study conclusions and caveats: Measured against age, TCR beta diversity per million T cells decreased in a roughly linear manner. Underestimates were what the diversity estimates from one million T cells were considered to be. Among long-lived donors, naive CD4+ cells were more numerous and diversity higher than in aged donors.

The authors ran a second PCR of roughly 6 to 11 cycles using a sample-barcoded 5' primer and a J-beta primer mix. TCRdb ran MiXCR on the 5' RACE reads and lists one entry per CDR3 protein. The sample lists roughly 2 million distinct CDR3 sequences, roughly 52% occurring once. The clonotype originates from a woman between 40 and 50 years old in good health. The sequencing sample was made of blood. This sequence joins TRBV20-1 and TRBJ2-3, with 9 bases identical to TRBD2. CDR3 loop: CSAGRRGGNADTQYF. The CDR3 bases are TGCAGTGCCGGGCGGCGGGGGGGCAACGCAGATACGCAGTATTTT.